These 7 T cell receptor beta chains were sequenced from one sample in a study of blood T cell repertoires in COVID-19. TCRdb's copy holds only in-frame clones and misses some; the assay was immunoSEQ multiplex PCR. The sample lists 270,000 or so clones; less than 90% were seen once. The sequencing sample was made of peripheral blood. Receptors were obtained from a human donor in a cohort sampled during active COVID-19.

The gene calls are TRBV4-3 and TRBJ1-1, with D hard to call. The CDR3 consists of 14 residues. Trimming took 1 base from V and 8 from J, leaving 14 bases between them. Germline-derived CDR1 and CDR2 are LGHNA and YSLEER. The CDR3 nucleotides are TGCGCCAGCAGCCAAGGCTTAGCCGTAGACGAAGCTTTCTTT. Protein sequence: CASSQGLAVDEAFF.

CDR3 amino acids: CASRLTSSTYNEQFF. DNA of the CDR3: TGTGCCAGCAGGCTTACTAGCAGTACCTACAATGAGCAGTTCTTC. The V and J genes are TRBV6-5 and TRBJ2-1; weak D call: TRBD2 (6 bases). Per germline, CDR1 MNHEY and CDR2 SVGAGI. The length of the CDR3 is 15 residues. V lost 6 bases and J 2 bases, leaving 14 bases between the germline ends.

This CDR3 reads CASSLAAGVNTEAFF. CDR3 coding DNA: TGTGCCAGCAGCTTGGCGGCAGGGGTGAACACTGAAGCTTTCTTT. The rearrangement joins TRBV5-5 to TRBJ1-1; possibly TRBD1 for D (6 bases). V was clipped by 0 bases and J by 0 bases, with 9 bases between them. This CDR3 spans 15 amino acids. CDR1 and CDR2 (germline): SGHKS, YYEKEE (reference sequence).

The J gene is TRBJ2-1, the V gene TRBV27; D unresolved. The CDR3 length is 13 residues. Trimming pared 10 bases from V and 4 bases from J, leaving 14 bases between. Germline loops: CDR1 MNHEY, CDR2 SMNVEV (reference sequence). The DNA for the CDR3 is TGTGCCATTTCGAGGTCTTCTTACAATGAGCAGTTCTTC. It encodes CAISRSSYNEQFF.

This chain connects TRBV5-1 to TRBJ2-2; 9 bases are a match to TRBD2. Germline CDR1 reads SGHRS; CDR2 reads YFSETQ. V lost 4 bases, J lost 5 bases, and 6 bases stayed unmatched. This CDR3 has 15 amino acids. The CDR3 region is CASSPVAGVTGELFF. For the CDR3, the DNA is TGCGCCAGCAGCCCCGTAGCGGGAGTTACCGGGGAGCTGTTTTTT.

J is TRBJ2-3 and V is TRBV5-1, with D unresolved. The length of the CDR3 is 15 residues. The germline gives CDR1 SGHRS, CDR2 YFSETQ. V gave up 6 bases and J gave up 2 bases, with 16 bases separating them. This CDR3 is CASNPVRPSTDTQYF. The CDR3 DNA reads as TGCGCCAGCAACCCCGTGAGGCCTTCCACAGATACGCAGTATTTT.

CDR3 in amino acids: CASSQNSNSPLHF. As DNA, the CDR3 is TGTGCCAGCAGCCAAAACTCGAATTCACCCCTCCACTTT. The chain combines TRBV3-1 (or the pseudogene TRBV3-2) with TRBJ1-6; no reliable D call. The CDR3 totals 13 residues. The germline V gene has CDR1 LGHDT and CDR2 YNNKEL (reference sequence). V was cut by 2 bases and J by 7 bases, with 6 bases left in between.